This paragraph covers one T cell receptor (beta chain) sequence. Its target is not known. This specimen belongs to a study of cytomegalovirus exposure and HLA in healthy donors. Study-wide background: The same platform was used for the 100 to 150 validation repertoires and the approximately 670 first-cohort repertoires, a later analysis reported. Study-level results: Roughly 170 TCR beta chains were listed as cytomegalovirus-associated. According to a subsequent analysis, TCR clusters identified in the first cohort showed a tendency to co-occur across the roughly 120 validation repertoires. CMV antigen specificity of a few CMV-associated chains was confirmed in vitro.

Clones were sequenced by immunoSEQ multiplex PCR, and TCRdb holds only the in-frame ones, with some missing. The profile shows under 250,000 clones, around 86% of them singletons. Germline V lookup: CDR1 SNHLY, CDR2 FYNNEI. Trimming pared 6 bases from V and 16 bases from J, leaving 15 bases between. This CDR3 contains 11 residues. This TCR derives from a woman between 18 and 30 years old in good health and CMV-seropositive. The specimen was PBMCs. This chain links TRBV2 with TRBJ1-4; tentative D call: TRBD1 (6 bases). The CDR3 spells CASRGAYLGFF. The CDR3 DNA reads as TGTGCCAGCAGGGGGGCCTACCTCGGGTTTTTT.